This passage covers 31 T cell receptor beta chains from one sample sequenced in a study of blood T cells in healthy people across ages. Alongside a J-beta primer mix, a sample-barcoded 5' primer served in a second PCR lasting about 7 to 12 cycles. TCRdb re-called the 5' RACE reads with MiXCR, one entry per CDR3 protein. The profile shows some 1.4 million distinct CDR3 sequences, roughly 45% of them singletons. Specimen: blood. The receptors come from a woman between 18 and 30 years old in good health.

Comments on this clonotype: A clone one base away is much larger, so this may be a read error. This sequence joins TRBV29-1 and TRBJ2-1, with 10 bases aligning to TRBD1. Looked up from germline, CDR1 is SQVTM and CDR2 is ANQGSEA. The trim removed 3 bases at V and 7 bases at J, leaving 3 bases unmatched. The CDR3 has 13 amino acids. CDR3 loop: CSVDEGQGNEQFF. Written as DNA, the CDR3 is TGCAGCGTTGATGAGGGACAGGGGAATGAGCAGTTCTTC.

With respect to this clonotype: A read error may produce the germline difference seen at one junction end. Written as DNA, the CDR3 is TGCACCAGCAGCTTGACAGGGTGGGTGGGAGACACTGAAGCTTTCTTT. Translated: CTSSLTGWVGDTEAFF. The chain has TRBV5-1 and TRBJ1-1, with 7 bases fitting TRBD1. Germline loops: CDR1 SGHRS, CDR2 YFSETQ. CDR3 length equals 16 residues.

V and J are TRBV11-3 and TRBJ2-7; the D gene is possibly TRBD2 (5 bases). Germline V CDR1 and CDR2: SGHNT, YENEEA. The CDR3 spans 16 residues. Trimming left V 4 bases short and J 10 bases short, with 26 bases between. CDR3 in DNA: TGTGCCAGCAGCTATAATTTCCGGGAAAAGCCGAGAATTCAGTACTTC. It yields the protein CASSYNFREKPRIQYF.

This chain's CDR3 is CASGAGLSSYNEQFF. CDR3 DNA: TGTGCTAGTGGTGCGGGTCTTAGCTCCTACAATGAGCAGTTCTTC. This rearrangement joins TRBV12-5 to TRBJ2-1, with a possible D match to TRBD2 (5 bases). The ends were cut back, 5 bases at V and 0 bases at J, with 11 bases in the middle. CDR1 and CDR2 from the germline V gene are LGHNT and FRNRAP. This CDR3 region has 15 residues.

This sequence joins TRBV7-9 and TRBJ1-2; 7 nucleotides agree with TRBD1. The germline V gene has CDR1 SEHNR and CDR2 FQNEAQ (reference sequence). This CDR3 has 17 residues. Trimming cost V 2 bases and J 5 bases; bases outside gene matches: 14. This CDR3 reads CASSLPLQGPRFYGYTF. The CDR3 bases are TGTGCCAGCAGCTTACCCTTACAGGGGCCTCGCTTTTATGGCTACACCTTC.

The V call is TRBV3-1, the J call TRBJ1-2; D perhaps matches TRBD1 (6 bases). Trimming took off 3 bases at V and 8 bases at J, with 19 bases between the two ends. There are 15 residues in the CDR3. Germline CDR1 and CDR2: LGHDT and YNNKEL (reference sequence). The CDR3 spells CASSHLTGINWGYTF. DNA for the CDR3: TGTGCCAGCAGCCACTTAACAGGGATTAACTGGGGCTACACCTTC.

This clonotype has only a few counts. The chain couples TRBV6-1 to TRBJ2-7, with TRBD1 as a possible D gene (6 bases). From germline, CDR1 is MNHNS and CDR2 SASEGT. Trimming cost V 6 bases and J 12 bases, with 27 bases left between them. The length of the CDR3 is 15 residues. Here the CDR3 DNA reads TGTGCCAGCAGCGATTTCGGTAAATCCGGGACAAGTATGTACTTC. Translated: CASSDFGKSGTSMYF.

This clonotype was observed a few times. The chain carries TRBV7-2 and TRBJ2-7; perhaps TRBD2 as D (6 bases). V gave up 3 bases and J gave up 5 bases, with 11 bases separating them. The CDR3 length is 13 residues. CDR1 is SGHTA and CDR2 is FQGNSA in the germline V gene. CDR3 DNA sequence: TGTGCCAGCAGCTTTTCCCCGGGGGACGAGCAGTACTTC. Translation: CASSFSPGDEQYF. Full variable domain (rest looked up from reference TRBV7-2 and TRBJ2-7): GAGVSQSPSNKVTEKGKDVELRCDPISGHTALYWYRQSLGQGLEFLIYFQGNSAPDKSGLPSDRFSAERTGGSVSTLTIQRTQQEDSAVYLCASSFSPGDEQYFGPGTRLTVT.

The gene calls are TRBV5-1 and TRBJ2-1; 8 nucleotides match TRBD2. The last part of the DNA fits TRBJ2-7 better; the J call may be wrong. Germline CDR1 reads SGHRS; CDR2 reads YFSETQ. The CDR3 spans 15 residues. The CDR3 loop is CASSAGLASYNEQYF. Here the CDR3 DNA reads TGCGCCAGCAGCGCCGGACTAGCATCCTACAATGAGCAGTACTTC.

This clonotype was observed a few times. The gene calls are TRBV20-1 and TRBJ2-5; D gene uncertain. Trimming pared 6 bases from V and 1 base from J, leaving 12 bases between. Germline CDR1 is DFQATT and CDR2 is SNEGSKA (reference sequence). CDR3 length: 13 residues. CDR3 nucleotides: TGCAGTGCGAGCGACTGGTTCCAAGAGACCCAGTACTTC. Protein sequence: CSASDWFQETQYF.

This chain links TRBV5-1 with TRBJ2-7, with TRBD1 matching 8 bases. Trimming at V came to 3 bases and at J to 2 bases, leaving 7 bases not matched to a gene. Germline CDR1 is SGHRS and CDR2 is YFSETQ. The CDR3 is 15 residues long. The CDR3 loop is CASSSATGEAYEQYF. The CDR3 nucleotides are TGCGCCAGCAGCTCGGCGACAGGGGAGGCCTACGAGCAGTACTTC.

The chain uses TRBV5-1 and TRBJ2-5; 9 bases line up with TRBD1. CDR1 is SGHRS, CDR2 YFSETQ, per germline. CDR3 length: 14 residues. Germline trimming cut 4 bases from V and 5 bases from J; bases unmatched to any gene: 6. The CDR3 DNA reads TGCGCCAGCAGCGCAGGGACAGGGATTGAGACCCAGTACTTC. Translated: CASSAGTGIETQYF.

This clonotype has just a few counts. J is TRBJ1-2 and V is TRBV5-1, with D maybe TRBD1 (5 bases). Germline CDR1 and CDR2: SGHRS and YFSETQ. This CDR3 is built from 15 residues. Trimming stripped 3 bases from V and 6 bases from J, with 18 bases between. Here the CDR3 reads CASSSPWGELDGYTF. The CDR3 nucleotides read TGCGCCAGCAGCTCTCCCTGGGGGGAGTTGGATGGCTACACCTTC.

This rearrangement joins TRBV2 to TRBJ2-1; TRBD2 might be the D (7 bases). Germline CDR1 reads SNHLY; CDR2 reads FYNNEI. The V end lost 4 bases, the J end lost 7 bases, and 20 bases lay between the germline ends. The CDR3 has 16 residues. The CDR3 spells CASSGVGGGDTNEQFF. The CDR3 DNA sequence: TGTGCCAGCAGTGGAGTCGGCGGGGGCGACACTAATGAGCAGTTCTTC.

The chain links TRBV7-9 to TRBJ2-7; D call uncertain. Germline CDR1 SEHNR, CDR2 FQNEAQ (reference sequence). V was shortened by 2 bases and J by 2 bases, with 16 bases between the two germline ends. The CDR3 has 16 amino acids. For the CDR3, the DNA is TGTGCCAGCAGCTTAAAAGGTCGGCAGGTAGCCTACGAGCAGTACTTC. This sequence encodes CASSLKGRQVAYEQYF.

The genes are TRBV7-9 and TRBJ2-5; 7 nucleotides line up with TRBD2. The DNA end is a closer match to TRBJ2-7, so the J assignment may be wrong. Germline V lookup: CDR1 SEHNR, CDR2 FQNEAQ (reference sequence). The length of the CDR3 is 15 residues. In DNA, the CDR3 is TGTGCCAGCAGCCCCCGCACCCCGGGGGGAGGCGAGCAGTACTTC. It codes for CASSPRTPGGGEQYF.

The chain employs TRBV5-6 and TRBJ2-3, with 10 bases lining up with TRBD2. Trimming removed 4 bases from V and 4 bases from J; junction bases left unmatched: 6. Per the germline V gene, CDR1 is SGHDT and CDR2 is YYEEEE. This CDR3 is 15 amino acids long. CDR3 DNA: TGTGCCAGCAGCCCACCTAGCGGGGGACCAGATACGCAGTATTTT. It translates to CASSPPSGGPDTQYF.

V is TRBV6-1 and J is TRBJ2-7; D not resolved. The germline CDR1 and CDR2 sequences are MNHNS and SASEGT. CDR3 length equals 14 residues. The V and J ends lost 7 bases and 0 bases respectively, with 13 bases between them. The CDR3 DNA is TGTGCCAGCATCACCCAGGCCCTCTCCTACGAGCAGTACTTC. It yields the protein CASITQALSYEQYF.

This clonotype was observed a few times. The chain carries TRBV3-1 and TRBJ1-2, with D maybe TRBD1 (5 bases). The CDR3 spans 19 residues. Trimming left V 4 bases short and J 4 bases short, with 28 bases between. Germline V gene lookup returns CDR1 LGHDT and CDR2 YNNKEL (reference sequence). CDR3 protein: CASSPPLGTALTGGYGYTF. Written as DNA, the CDR3 is TGTGCCAGCAGCCCCCCTTTGGGGACCGCACTTACGGGGGGCTATGGCTACACCTTC. Drawing the rest from reference TRBV3-1 and TRBJ1-2, the complete variable domain is DTAVSQTPKYLVTQMGNDKSIKCEQNLGHDTMYWYKQDSKKFLKIMFSYNNKELIINETVPNRFSPKSPDKAHLNLHINSLELGDSAVYFCASSPPLGTALTGGYGYTFGSGTRLTVV.

The CDR3 DNA reads TGTGCCAGCAGCCAACATAGCGGGGTCAATGAGCAGTTCTTC. Translating it yields CASSQHSGVNEQFF. The chain recombines TRBV3-1 with TRBJ2-1, with TRBD2 identical over 8 bases. This CDR3 region has 14 residues. Germline V gives CDR1 LGHDT, CDR2 YNNKEL (reference sequence). Trimming at V came to 2 bases and at J to 6 bases, leaving 3 bases not matched to a gene.

The gene calls are TRBV4-2 and TRBJ1-2; D is uncertain. The CDR3 covers 15 residues. CDR1 LGHNA and CDR2 YNFKEQ come from the germline V gene. V lost 0 bases and J 2 bases, leaving 10 bases between the germline ends. The DNA of the CDR3 is TGTGCCAGCAGCCAAGACTTCGTGGGGAACTATGGCTACACCTTC. It translates to CASSQDFVGNYGYTF.

This rearrangement joins TRBV12-3 or TRBV12-4 to TRBJ1-2, with D perhaps TRBD1 (5 bases). V lost 4 bases and J 4 bases, leaving 19 bases between the germline ends. The CDR3 spans 16 residues. The CDR3 DNA reads as TGTGCCAGCAGTTCCCTGGGGGGACTCGGGGGCTATGGCTACACCTTC. This sequence encodes CASSSLGGLGGYGYTF.

This clonotype has only a few counts. This chain uses TRBV3-1 with TRBJ2-7; D gene unclear. The CDR3 is 16 amino acids. The V gene lost 1 base and the J gene lost 7 bases, with 20 bases spanning the gap. From germline, CDR1 is LGHDT and CDR2 YNNKEL (reference sequence). The CDR3 sequence: CASSQGFGRKIQEQYF. The CDR3 coding sequence is TGTGCCAGCAGCCAAGGCTTCGGACGGAAGATACAAGAGCAGTACTTC.

This clonotype was counted at least ten times. The chain is built from TRBV27 and TRBJ2-7; tentatively, D is TRBD2 (5 bases). Trimming shortened V by 0 bases and J by 6 bases, and 15 bases separated the two germline ends. The CDR3 has 15 residues. Germline V lookup: CDR1 MNHEY, CDR2 SMNVEV (reference sequence). CDR3 nucleotides: TGTGCCAGCAGTTTATCGGAGGTGGGGTCCGGCGAGCAGTACTTC. Translation gives CASSLSEVGSGEQYF.

This clonotype was seen more than once but under ten times. The chain couples TRBV20-1 to TRBJ1-2, with D tentatively TRBD1 (5 bases). The CDR3 spans 11 residues. With 4 bases removed from V and 4 bases from J, the gap between germline ends came to 7 bases. CDR1 is DFQATT and CDR2 is SNEGSKA in the germline V gene (reference sequence). CDR3 nucleotide sequence: TGCAGTGCTAATGGGGCCTATGGCTACACCTTC. This encodes CSANGAYGYTF.

The chain uses TRBV21-1 and TRBJ2-5. The J call is doubtful: the DNA matches TRBJ2-1 better. TRBV21-1 is a pseudogene locus. This CDR3 comprises 14 residues. DNA of the CDR3: TGTGCCAGCAGCAAAGACGGCAGCCAAGAGACCCAGTTCTTC. This encodes CASSKDGSQETQFF.

The chain recombines TRBV3-1 with TRBJ2-3; 8 bases map to TRBD2. The CDR3 sequence is 17 residues long. Germline V gene sequence: CDR1 LGHDT, CDR2 YNNKEL (reference sequence). Trimming took 1 base from V and 6 from J; bases not matched to a gene: 12. The CDR3 loop is CASSQGRGLGTGDTQYF. The CDR3 bases are TGTGCCAGCAGCCAAGGCAGGGGACTAGGAACTGGGGATACGCAGTATTTT.

The V gene is TRBV7-2, the J gene TRBJ2-7, with a weak D call TRBD1 (6 bases). CDR1 is SGHTA and CDR2 is FQGNSA in the germline V gene. Trimming took off 8 bases at V and 3 bases at J, with 14 bases between the two ends. This CDR3 is 13 amino acids long. In nucleotides, the CDR3 is TGTGCCAGCCGCCCACCACAGGGCTACGAGCAGTACTTC. Protein: CASRPPQGYEQYF.

V gene TRBV20-1 combines with J gene TRBJ2-7, with D possibly TRBD1 on 5 matching bases. The CDR3 covers 14 residues. Germline V gene data show CDR1 as DFQATT and CDR2 as SNEGSKA (reference sequence). V lost 2 bases, J lost 0 bases, and 11 bases lay in between. In nucleotides, the CDR3 is TGCAGTGCTAGATTCCCAGGGATCTCCTACGAGCAGTACTTC. It translates to CSARFPGISYEQYF.

This clonotype appeared a few times. The rearrangement links TRBV30 to TRBJ2-3; D gene unclear. From germline, CDR1 is GTSNPN and CDR2 SVGIG (reference sequence). Trimming shortened V by 1 base and J by 3 bases, and 8 bases separated the two germline ends. The CDR3 has 13 amino acids. For the CDR3, the DNA is TGTGCCTGGAGTGCCTTTCATACAGATACGCAGTATTTT. This gives the protein CAWSAFHTDTQYF.

The rearrangement links TRBV7-8 to TRBJ2-1; the match to TRBD2 covers 11 bases. There are 15 residues in the CDR3. Germline V gives CDR1 SGHVS, CDR2 FQNEAQ. Trimming at V came to 10 bases and at J to 5 bases, leaving 10 bases not matched to a gene. The CDR3 loop reads CANRIKGLADNEQFF. Here the CDR3 DNA reads TGTGCCAACCGGATAAAGGGACTAGCGGACAATGAGCAGTTCTTC.